This T cell receptor beta chain emerged from a study of blood T cell repertoires in COVID-19. About the study: Sources were T cells, B-cell-depleted T cells, or PBMCs; the material itself was cDNA or gDNA.

In the source study's methods: Reference gene primers were amplified, and this amplification served to estimate nucleated cell counts. Assay used: immunoSEQ multiplex PCR; TCRdb lists only in-frame clones, some missing. V and J calls and clone size are copied from that table; D and trimming were computed from the DNA. Among 100,000 to 150,000 clones, about 85% were seen once, and the ten largest hold 25% to 30%. CDR3 size: 15 residues. V gave up 6 bases and J gave up 6 bases, with 19 bases separating them. The germline CDR1 and CDR2 sequences are SGHRS and YFSETQ. The rearrangement joins TRBV5-1 to TRBJ2-1, with a weak D call TRBD1 (6 bases). The sample comprised peripheral blood. The sequence came from a woman aged 80 or over with acute or convalescent COVID-19. CDR3 sequence: CASTPGQILSNEQFF. In nucleotides, the CDR3 is TGCGCCAGCACCCCGGGACAAATTTTATCCAATGAGCAGTTCTTC.